This TCR beta chain derives from a study of CD8+ T cells in alopecia areata. Study at large: The study gave treated patients oral tofacitinib at 5 to 10 mg twice daily.

Extraction and reverse transcription of RNA yielded cDNA as the sequencing template. Data came from immunoSEQ multiplex PCR; TCRdb stores just in-frame clones and leaves some out. The table lists about 250,000 clones, about 60% of them singletons, with around 0.92% in the top ten. The treatment here: oral pan-JAK inhibitor, 5-10 mg twice daily. Samples from alopecia areata patients were lesional scalp punch biopsies and peripheral blood. The CDR3 sequence is 13 residues long. The V gene's germline CDR1 is SEHNR and CDR2 FQNEAQ (reference sequence). Trimming pared 5 bases from V and 6 bases from J, leaving 14 bases between.

Material: CD4+ T cells sorted from blood, obtained around week 54, from a patient treated with tofacitinib. The sequence came from a human donor with alopecia areata. The gene calls are TRBV7-9 and TRBJ2-7; maybe TRBD2 (5 bases). The CDR3 bases are TGTGCCAGCAGCCCAGGACCGGGAACCGAGCAGTACTTC. Translating it yields CASSPGPGTEQYF.